Below, 29 T cell receptor beta chains from the same sample are listed, as sequenced in a study of shared clonotypes between healthy human individuals (dated by TCRdb to 2019 to 2021). The receptor library was made with the immunoSEQ multiplex PCR assay. TCRdb took over this immuneACCESS table, retaining in-frame rearrangements with V and J assigned. Such tables are incomplete; in checked studies, under half of the missing clones stem from an unresolved V gene, and the remainder is unexplained. The sample has around 1.1 million clones on record, about 80% of them singletons. Approximately 0.95% of the sample is held by the ten biggest clonotypes. The sequenced material came from memory CD4+ T cells from PBMCs. This specimen's cell subset or site label, per the study, means: CD45RA-negative fraction. These receptors all stem from a man between 18 and 29 years old in good health. Some clones in this sample may be carry-over from other donors' samples.

The V gene is TRBV18, the J gene TRBJ1-2, with D possibly matching TRBD1 (6 bases). Trimming took off 2 bases at V and 3 bases at J, with 19 bases between the two ends. Germline V lookup: CDR1 KGHSH, CDR2 LQKENI. The CDR3 spans 17 residues. CDR3 loop: CASSPGQGSLNYYGYTF. CDR3 in DNA: TGTGCCAGCTCACCAGGGCAGGGGAGCCTTAATTACTATGGCTACACCTTC.

The rearrangement links TRBV4-3 to TRBJ2-2; 9 nucleotides line up with TRBD1. The CDR3 covers 14 residues. J lost 8 bases, V lost 1 base, and 2 bases had no gene match. Germline V lookup: CDR1 LGHNA, CDR2 YSLEER. CDR3 DNA sequence: TGCGCCAGCAGCCAAGTACAGGGGGCAGGGGAGCTGTTTTTT. Protein product: CASSQVQGAGELFF.

The V gene is TRBV6-1, the J gene TRBJ2-2; no clear D. V was cut by 5 bases and J by 2 bases, with 9 bases left in between. Germline V gene sequence: CDR1 MNHNS, CDR2 SASEGT. The CDR3 consists of 14 residues. In DNA, the CDR3 is TGTGCCAGCAGTCGGGTTAGTAACACCGGGGAGCTGTTTTTT. This codes for CASSRVSNTGELFF.

V usage is TRBV7-8 and J usage is TRBJ1-5; tentative D call: TRBD1 (6 bases). V was pared by 2 bases and J by 5 bases, with 13 bases between. Germline CDR1 is SGHVS and CDR2 is FQNEAQ. This CDR3 comprises 15 residues. The CDR3: CASSLSTGMDQPQHF. The CDR3 region has the DNA TGTGCCAGCAGCTTATCAACAGGGATGGATCAGCCCCAGCATTTT.

In DNA, the CDR3 is TGTGCCAGCACTCTACAGGGGCTTTCCTACAATGAGCAGTTCTTC. Translating it yields CASTLQGLSYNEQFF. The chain carries TRBV6-1 and TRBJ2-1, with 7 positions matching TRBD1. V was clipped by 7 bases and J by 1 base; unmatched bases: 7. CDR1 and CDR2 (germline): MNHNS, SASEGT. This CDR3 comprises 15 residues.

The J gene is TRBJ1-1, the V gene TRBV19; 8 bases agree with TRBD1. The CDR3 is made up of 14 amino acids. Trimming removed 2 bases from V and 5 bases from J; junction bases left unmatched: 4. Germline V gene data show CDR1 as LNHDA and CDR2 as SQIVND (reference sequence). The CDR3 is CASSIQGAMTEAFF. For the CDR3, the DNA is TGTGCCAGTAGTATACAGGGGGCGATGACTGAAGCTTTCTTT.

The chain links TRBV7-9 to TRBJ1-1; possible D gene TRBD1, 5 bases. The CDR3 has 15 amino acids. Germline values: CDR1 SEHNR, CDR2 FQNEAQ (reference sequence). The V gene lost 5 bases and the J gene lost 1 base, with 14 bases spanning the gap. The CDR3 bases are TGTGCCAGCAGCCCCCGGGGGGACTGGAACACTGAAGCTTTCTTT. It codes for CASSPRGDWNTEAFF.

This chain joins TRBV5-4 and TRBJ2-5; 15 nucleotides match TRBD2. With 0 bases clipped from V and 5 bases from J, the junction kept 5 bases outside the gene matches. CDR1 and CDR2 from the germline V gene are SGHNT and YYREEE (reference sequence). The CDR3 extends over 17 amino acids. CDR3 residues: CASSLGGTSGRFETQYF. CDR3 in DNA: TGTGCCAGCAGCTTGGGGGGGACTAGCGGGAGGTTCGAGACCCAGTACTTC.

This clone is a singleton in its sample. The chain couples TRBV28 to TRBJ1-1, with D perhaps matching TRBD1 (5 bases). Trimming cost V 3 bases and J 5 bases, with 10 bases left between them. The germline V gene encodes CDR1 MDHEN and CDR2 SYDVKM. The CDR3 consists of 13 residues. This CDR3 reads CASSLWGRTEAFF. CDR3 nucleotide sequence: TGTGCCAGCAGTTTGTGGGGACGGACTGAAGCTTTCTTT. The full variable domain, rest sourced from reference TRBV28 and TRBJ1-1, is DVKVTQSSRYLVKRTGEKVFLECVQDMDHENMFWYRQDPGLGLRLIYFSYDVKMKEKGDIPEGYSVSREKKERFSLILESASTNQTSMYLCASSLWGRTEAFFGQGTRLTVV.

The chain combines TRBV4-2 with TRBJ2-2, with D possibly being TRBD2 (5 bases). Germline loops: CDR1 LGHNA, CDR2 YNFKEQ. Trimming stripped 1 base from V and 0 bases from J, with 9 bases between. The CDR3 has 16 amino acids. DNA for the CDR3: TGTGCCAGCAGCCAAGGAGACTACCCGAACACCGGGGAGCTGTTTTTT. Its translation is CASSQGDYPNTGELFF.

The chain joins TRBV6-4 to TRBJ2-3; no clear D. Germline V gives CDR1 MRHNA, CDR2 SNTAGT. The CDR3 runs 14 residues. V lost 4 bases and J lost 2, with 10 bases in between. CDR3 protein: CASSVGPNTDTQYF. CDR3 in DNA: TGTGCCAGCAGTGTAGGGCCCAACACAGATACGCAGTATTTT.

The V call is TRBV6-1, the J call TRBJ1-5; 7 nucleotides agree with TRBD1. Unmatched junction bases numbered 2, after V lost 7 bases and J lost 2 bases. This CDR3 comprises 13 residues. CDR1 and CDR2 (germline): MNHNS, SASEGT. Here the CDR3 reads CASMGQRNQPQHF. DNA of the CDR3: TGTGCCAGCATGGGACAGCGCAATCAGCCCCAGCATTTT.

This clone showed up just a few times. The chain has TRBV5-1 and TRBJ2-5, with 9 bases lining up with TRBD1. The CDR3 spans 16 residues. Per germline, CDR1 SGHRS and CDR2 YFSETQ. V was pared by 4 bases and J by 5 bases, with 12 bases of the junction left unmatched. The CDR3 region is CASSPGRDRAVETQYF. In nucleotides, the CDR3 is TGCGCCAGCAGCCCGGGTCGGGACAGGGCTGTGGAGACCCAGTACTTC.

This clone has only a few counts. V is TRBV9 and J is TRBJ2-1; 15 bases are shared with TRBD2. The CDR3 spans 16 residues. Germline-derived CDR1 and CDR2 are SGDLS and YYNGEE. Losses at the gene ends were 4 bases for V and 7 bases for J; bases not matched to a gene: 6. Here the CDR3 DNA reads TGTGCCAGCAGCACCTATGGGACTAGCGGGAGGAATGAGCAGTTCTTC. Amino acid sequence: CASSTYGTSGRNEQFF.

Note on this clone: This CDR3 is also generated by other DNA sequences in the sample. V and J are TRBV18 and TRBJ2-5; D is unresolved. Germline CDR1 is KGHSH and CDR2 is LQKENI. This CDR3 region has 13 residues. Trimming removed 3 bases at V and 2 bases at J, with 7 bases between. CDR3 amino acids: CASSPTRQETQYF. In nucleotides, the CDR3 is TGTGCCAGCTCACCGACTCGACAAGAGACCCAGTACTTC.

The CDR3 DNA reads as TGTGCCAGCAGCTTAGGATCCTTACAGGGGGCAGATACGCAGTATTTT. Translated, it gives CASSLGSLQGADTQYF. The J gene is TRBJ2-3, the V gene TRBV11-2; 8 nucleotides align to TRBD1. The CDR3 totals 16 residues. Per germline, CDR1 SGHAT and CDR2 FQNNGV. V shed 1 base, J shed 4 bases, and the junction held 7 bases outside the gene matches.

The chain has TRBV7-9 and TRBJ1-2, with D unresolved. Germline CDR1 is SEHNR and CDR2 is FQNEAQ (reference sequence). The CDR3 extends over 12 amino acids. V was trimmed by 8 bases and J by 1 base, leaving 8 bases between them. The CDR3 DNA follows: TGTGCCAGCGCCGGCAGTAACTATGGCTACACCTTC. Protein: CASAGSNYGYTF.

The V call is TRBV14, the J call TRBJ2-2; the D is unclear. Trimming stripped 4 bases from V and 3 bases from J, with 6 bases between. CDR1 is SGHDN and CDR2 is FVKESK in the germline V gene. The CDR3 spans 13 residues. The CDR3 coding sequence is TGTGCCAGCAGCCCCTGGGACACCGGGGAGCTGTTTTTT. Its translation is CASSPWDTGELFF.

This clone was seen a few times. The chain uses TRBV20-1 and TRBJ1-1; no clear D. Germline CDR1 reads DFQATT; CDR2 reads SNEGSKA (reference sequence). There are 11 residues in the CDR3. The DNA for the CDR3 is TGCAGCATCAAAATGAACACTGAAGCTTTCTTT. Amino acids: CSIKMNTEAFF.

The rearrangement uses TRBV5-1 and TRBJ2-7; D is possibly TRBD2 (6 bases). Germline V gene data show CDR1 as SGHRS and CDR2 as YFSETQ. The length of the CDR3 is 14 residues. Trimming cost V 2 bases and J 2 bases, with 11 bases left between them. CDR3 bases: TGCGCCAGCAGCTTTGGGCGGGACCCCTACGAGCAGTACTTC. Amino acids: CASSFGRDPYEQYF.

This clone was picked up one time. V usage is TRBV7-3 and J usage is TRBJ2-5, with 10 nucleotides matching TRBD2. The CDR3 runs to 14 residues. CDR1 is SGHTA and CDR2 is FQGTGA in the germline V gene. Trimming at V came to 5 bases and at J to 2 bases, leaving 2 bases not matched to a gene. The CDR3 DNA reads TGTGCCAGCAGCCCAGCGGGGGGGCAAGAGACCCAGTACTTC. It yields the protein CASSPAGGQETQYF.

The chain is built from TRBV2 and TRBJ2-2; 8 nucleotides align to TRBD2. Per the germline V gene, CDR1 is SNHLY and CDR2 is FYNNEI. V gave up 1 base and J gave up 4 bases; unmatched junction bases: 8. The CDR3 extends over 17 amino acids. CDR3 nucleotides: TGTGCCAGCAGTGAAGGCGGGACTAGGATTCTCACCGGGGAGCTGTTTTTT. As protein: CASSEGGTRILTGELFF.

This clone was seen a single time. J is TRBJ2-1 and V is TRBV9; D gene uncertain. V lost 0 bases and J 9 bases, leaving 4 bases between the germline ends. CDR3 length: 11 amino acids. The germline gives CDR1 SGDLS, CDR2 YYNGEE. The CDR3 protein is CASSVGAEQFF. CDR3 sequence (DNA): TGTGCCAGCAGCGTAGGGGCTGAGCAGTTCTTC. The full variable domain, in which reference TRBV9 and TRBJ2-1 provide the parts outside the CDR3, is DSGVTQTPKHLITATGQRVTLRCSPRSGDLSVYWYQQSLDQGLQFLIQYYNGEERAKGNILERFSAQQFPDLHSELNLSSLELGDSALYFCASSVGAEQFFGPGTRLTVL.

CDR3 in amino acids: CASRKQGSNEQYF. The CDR3 DNA follows: TGTGCCAGCAGAAAACAGGGGTCGAACGAGCAGTACTTC. J is TRBJ2-7 and V is TRBV6-5, with 7 bases aligning to TRBD1. This CDR3 spans 13 amino acids. With V trimmed by 6 bases and J by 5 bases, 7 bases remained unmatched. Germline-derived CDR1 and CDR2 are MNHEY and SVGAGI.

This chain connects TRBV11-3 to TRBJ2-3, with D possibly being TRBD1 (5 bases). The CDR3 has 14 amino acids. Germline assignment: CDR1 SGHNT and CDR2 YENEEA. V was shortened by 1 base and J by 2 bases, with 7 bases between the two germline ends. The CDR3 region is CASSLGGHTDTQYF. The CDR3 DNA is TGTGCCAGCAGCTTAGGGGGCCACACAGATACGCAGTATTTT.

In DNA, the CDR3 is TGTGCCAGCACCCGTGGGAGCGGGAATCTAGATACGCAGTATTTT. Its protein is CASTRGSGNLDTQYF. The J gene is TRBJ2-3, the V gene TRBV28; 7 nucleotides line up with TRBD2. CDR1 and CDR2 (germline): MDHEN, SYDVKM. V gave up 7 bases and J gave up 5 bases; unmatched junction bases: 12. The CDR3 is 15 amino acids.

The chain employs TRBV6-1 and TRBJ2-3; perhaps TRBD2 as D (5 bases). V gave up 6 bases and J gave up 6 bases, with 10 bases separating them. Germline V gives CDR1 MNHNS, CDR2 SASEGT. The CDR3 spans 12 residues. The CDR3 loop is CASRDVADTQYF. The CDR3 region has the DNA TGTGCCAGCAGGGACGTAGCGGATACGCAGTATTTT.

The V gene is TRBV25-1, the J gene TRBJ2-2, with a weak D call TRBD2 (6 bases). Trimming removed 8 bases from V and 7 bases from J, with 23 bases in between. This CDR3 has 16 residues. Germline values: CDR1 MGHDK, CDR2 SYGVNS. CDR3 in DNA: TGTGCCAGCGCCTCCACTTCAGGGAGGCAGAACGGGGAGCTGTTTTTT. As protein: CASASTSGRQNGELFF.

This chain connects TRBV29-1 to TRBJ1-5; 9 bases are shared with TRBD1. The CDR3 is made up of 13 amino acids. The germline V gene encodes CDR1 SQVTM and CDR2 ANQGSEA. Germline trimming cut 4 bases from V and 7 bases from J; bases unmatched to any gene: 5. CDR3 DNA sequence: TGCAGCGTTGGGGACAGGGACCAACAGCCCCAGCATTTT. Translating gives CSVGDRDQQPQHF.